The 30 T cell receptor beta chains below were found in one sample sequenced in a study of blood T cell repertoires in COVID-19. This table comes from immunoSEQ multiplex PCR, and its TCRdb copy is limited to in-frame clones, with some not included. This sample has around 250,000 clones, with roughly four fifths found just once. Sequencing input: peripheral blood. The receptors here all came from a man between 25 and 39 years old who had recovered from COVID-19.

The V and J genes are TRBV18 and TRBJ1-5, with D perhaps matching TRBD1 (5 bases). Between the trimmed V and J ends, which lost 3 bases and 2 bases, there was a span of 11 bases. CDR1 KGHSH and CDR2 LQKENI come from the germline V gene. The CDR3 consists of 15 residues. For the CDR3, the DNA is TGTGCCAGCTCACCTCAGGGAGGGCGCAATCAGCCCCAGCATTTT. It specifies CASSPQGGRNQPQHF.

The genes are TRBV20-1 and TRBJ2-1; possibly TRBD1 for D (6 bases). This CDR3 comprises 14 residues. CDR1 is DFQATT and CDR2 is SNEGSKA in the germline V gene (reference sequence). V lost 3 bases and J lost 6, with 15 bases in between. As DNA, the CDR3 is TGCAGTGCTAGTCCCACTCAGGGGATCAATGAGCAGTTCTTC. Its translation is CSASPTQGINEQFF.

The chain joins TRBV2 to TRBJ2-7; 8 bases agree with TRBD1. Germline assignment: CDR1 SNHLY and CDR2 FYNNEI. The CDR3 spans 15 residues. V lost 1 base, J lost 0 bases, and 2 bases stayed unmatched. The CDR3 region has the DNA TGTGCCAGCAGTGAAGGGCAGGGGGCCTCCTACGAGCAGTACTTC. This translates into CASSEGQGASYEQYF.

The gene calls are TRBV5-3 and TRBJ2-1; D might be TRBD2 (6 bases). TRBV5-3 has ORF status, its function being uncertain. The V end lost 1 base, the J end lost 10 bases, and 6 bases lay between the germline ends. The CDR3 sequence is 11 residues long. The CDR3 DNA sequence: TGTGCCAGAAGCTTGCGGGAGGAGCAGTTCTTC. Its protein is CARSLREEQFF.

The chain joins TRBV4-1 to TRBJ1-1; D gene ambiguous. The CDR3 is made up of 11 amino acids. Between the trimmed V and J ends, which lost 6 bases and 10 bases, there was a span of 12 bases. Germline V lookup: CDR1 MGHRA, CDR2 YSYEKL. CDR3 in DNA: TGCGCCAGCAGTGGGCCAGCCCGAGCTTTCTTT. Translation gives CASSGPARAFF.

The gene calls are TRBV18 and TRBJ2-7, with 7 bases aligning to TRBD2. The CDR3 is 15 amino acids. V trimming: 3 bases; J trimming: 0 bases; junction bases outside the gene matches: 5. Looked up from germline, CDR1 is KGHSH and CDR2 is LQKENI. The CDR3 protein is CASSPLGGSSYEQYF. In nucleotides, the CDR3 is TGTGCCAGCTCACCCCTCGGGGGGAGCTCCTACGAGCAGTACTTC.

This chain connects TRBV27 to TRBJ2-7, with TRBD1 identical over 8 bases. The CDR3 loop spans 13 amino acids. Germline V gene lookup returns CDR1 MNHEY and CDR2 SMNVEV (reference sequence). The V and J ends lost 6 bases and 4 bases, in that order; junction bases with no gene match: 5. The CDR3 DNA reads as TGTGCCAGCAGCCTGGACAGGGTGTACGAGCAGTACGTC. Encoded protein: CASSLDRVYEQYV.

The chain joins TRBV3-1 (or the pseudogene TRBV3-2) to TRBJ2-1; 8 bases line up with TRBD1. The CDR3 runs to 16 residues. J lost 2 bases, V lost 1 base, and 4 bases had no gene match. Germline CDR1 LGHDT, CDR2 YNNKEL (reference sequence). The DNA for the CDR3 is TGTGCCAGCAGCCAAGGGGTACAGGGGGCCTACAATGAGCAGTTCTTC. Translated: CASSQGVQGAYNEQFF.

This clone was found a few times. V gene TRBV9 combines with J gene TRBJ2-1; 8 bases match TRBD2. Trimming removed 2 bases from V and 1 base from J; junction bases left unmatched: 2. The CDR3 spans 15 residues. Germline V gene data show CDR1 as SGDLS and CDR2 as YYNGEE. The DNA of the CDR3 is TGTGCCAGCAGCGTCCGCGGGGGGTCCTACAATGAGCAGTTCTTC. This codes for CASSVRGGSYNEQFF.

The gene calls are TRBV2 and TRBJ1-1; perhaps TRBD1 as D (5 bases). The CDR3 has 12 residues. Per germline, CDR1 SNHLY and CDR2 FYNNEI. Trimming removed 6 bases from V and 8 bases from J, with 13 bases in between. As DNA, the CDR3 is TGTGCCAGCAGGGGGGGGATCGAAGAAGCTTTCTTT. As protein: CASRGGIEEAFF.

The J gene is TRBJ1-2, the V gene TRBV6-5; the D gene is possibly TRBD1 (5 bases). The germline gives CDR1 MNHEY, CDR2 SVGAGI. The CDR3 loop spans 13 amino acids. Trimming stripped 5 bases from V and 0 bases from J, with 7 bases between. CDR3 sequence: CASSRGANYGYTF. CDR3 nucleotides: TGTGCCAGCAGTCGGGGGGCTAACTATGGCTACACCTTC.

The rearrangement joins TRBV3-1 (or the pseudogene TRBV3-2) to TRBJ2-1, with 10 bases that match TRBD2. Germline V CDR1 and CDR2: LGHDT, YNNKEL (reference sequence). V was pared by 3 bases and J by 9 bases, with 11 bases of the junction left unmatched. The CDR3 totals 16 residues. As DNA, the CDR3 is TGTGCCAGCAGCCAGCCCGGGGAGCGGGGGGGACTTGAGCAGTTCTTC. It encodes CASSQPGERGGLEQFF.

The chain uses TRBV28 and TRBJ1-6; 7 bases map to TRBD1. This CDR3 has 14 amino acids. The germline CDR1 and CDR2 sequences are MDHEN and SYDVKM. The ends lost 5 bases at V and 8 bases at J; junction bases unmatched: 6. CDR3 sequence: CASSATTGDSPLHF. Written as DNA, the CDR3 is TGTGCCAGCAGTGCCACAACAGGGGATTCACCCCTCCACTTT. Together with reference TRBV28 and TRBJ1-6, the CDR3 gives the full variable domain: DVKVTQSSRYLVKRTGEKVFLECVQDMDHENMFWYRQDPGLGLRLIYFSYDVKMKEKGDIPEGYSVSREKKERFSLILESASTNQTSMYLCASSATTGDSPLHFGNGTRLTVT.

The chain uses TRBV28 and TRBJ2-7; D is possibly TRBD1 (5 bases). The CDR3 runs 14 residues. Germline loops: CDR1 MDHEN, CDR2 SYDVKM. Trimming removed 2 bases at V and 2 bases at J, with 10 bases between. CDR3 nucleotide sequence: TGTGCCAGCAGTTTACAGGGATTTACCTACGAGCAGTACTTC. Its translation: CASSLQGFTYEQYF.

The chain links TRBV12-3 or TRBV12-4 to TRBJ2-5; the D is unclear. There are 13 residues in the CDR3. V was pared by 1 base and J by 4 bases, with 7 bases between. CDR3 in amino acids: CASSLDFLETQYF. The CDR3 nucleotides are TGTGCCAGCAGTTTAGACTTCCTAGAGACCCAGTACTTC.

The CDR3 region has the DNA TGCGCCAGCAGTCGGACTCCCCAAGAGACCCAGTACTTC. Translated, it gives CASSRTPQETQYF. The V gene is TRBV10-1, the J gene TRBJ2-5; TRBD2 is a possible D gene (5 bases). Germline values: CDR1 WNHNN, CDR2 SYGVQD (reference sequence). This CDR3 is 13 amino acids long. The V and J ends lost 5 bases and 1 base respectively, with 8 bases between them.

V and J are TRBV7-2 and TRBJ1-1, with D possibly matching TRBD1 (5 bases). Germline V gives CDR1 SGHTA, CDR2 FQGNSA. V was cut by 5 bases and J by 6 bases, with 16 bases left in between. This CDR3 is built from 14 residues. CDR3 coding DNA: TGTGCCAGCAGCCCTTTGGGGGGAAGTCCTGAAGCTTTCTTT. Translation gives CASSPLGGSPEAFF.

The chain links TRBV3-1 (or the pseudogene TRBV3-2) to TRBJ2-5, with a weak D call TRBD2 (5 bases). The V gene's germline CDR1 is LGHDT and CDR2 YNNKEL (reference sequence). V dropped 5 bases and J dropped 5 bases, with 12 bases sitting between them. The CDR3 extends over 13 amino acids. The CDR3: CASSKTRLETQYF. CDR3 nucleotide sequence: TGTGCCAGCAGCAAAACTAGATTGGAGACCCAGTACTTC.

CDR3 region: CASIHSGGGANVLTF. CDR3 DNA sequence: TGTGCCAGCATCCACTCCGGGGGTGGGGCCAACGTCCTGACTTTC. The rearrangement links TRBV7-9 to TRBJ2-6, with a weak D call TRBD2 (6 bases). Germline loops: CDR1 SEHNR, CDR2 FQNEAQ (reference sequence). V gave up 7 bases and J gave up 3 bases, with 13 bases separating them. The CDR3 length is 15 residues.

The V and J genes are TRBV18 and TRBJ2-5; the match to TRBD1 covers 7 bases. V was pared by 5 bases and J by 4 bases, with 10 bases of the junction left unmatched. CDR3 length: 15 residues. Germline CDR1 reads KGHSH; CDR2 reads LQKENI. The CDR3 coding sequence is TGTGCCAGCTCATTACAGGGGTCGTATGGAGAGACCCAGTACTTC. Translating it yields CASSLQGSYGETQYF.

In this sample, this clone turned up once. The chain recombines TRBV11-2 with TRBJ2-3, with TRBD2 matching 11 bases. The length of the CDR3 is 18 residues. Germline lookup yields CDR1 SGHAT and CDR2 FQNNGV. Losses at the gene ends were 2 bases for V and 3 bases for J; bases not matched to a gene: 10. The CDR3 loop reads CASSLRVAGGMATDTQYF. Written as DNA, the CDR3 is TGTGCCAGCAGCTTAAGGGTAGCGGGGGGGATGGCAACAGATACGCAGTATTTT.

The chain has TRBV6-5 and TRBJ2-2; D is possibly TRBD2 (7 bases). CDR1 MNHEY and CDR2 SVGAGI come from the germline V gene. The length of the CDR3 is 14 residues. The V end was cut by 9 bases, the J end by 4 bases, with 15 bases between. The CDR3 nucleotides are TGTGCCAGTAGGGCAGGGGAGGGCACCGGGGAGCTGTTTTTT. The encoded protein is CASRAGEGTGELFF.

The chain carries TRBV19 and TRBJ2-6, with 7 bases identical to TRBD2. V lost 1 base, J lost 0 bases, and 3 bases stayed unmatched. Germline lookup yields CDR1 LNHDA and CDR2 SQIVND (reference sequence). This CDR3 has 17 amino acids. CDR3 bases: TGTGCCAGTAGTATAGTGGGGGGGGTCTCTGGGGCCAACGTCCTGACTTTC. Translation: CASSIVGGVSGANVLTF.

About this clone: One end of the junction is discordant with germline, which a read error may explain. CDR3 sequence reads: CASSTPRNPGELFF. CDR3 coding DNA: TGTGCCAGCAGTACCCCTAGGAACCCCGGGGAGCTGTTTTTT. V gene TRBV6-5 combines with J gene TRBJ2-2; no definite D call. The germline gives CDR1 MNHEY, CDR2 SVGAGI. This CDR3 region has 14 residues.

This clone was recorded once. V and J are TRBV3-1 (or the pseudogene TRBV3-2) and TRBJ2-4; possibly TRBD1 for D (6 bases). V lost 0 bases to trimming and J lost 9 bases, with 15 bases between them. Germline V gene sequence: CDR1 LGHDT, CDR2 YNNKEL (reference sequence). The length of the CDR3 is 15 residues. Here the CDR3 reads CASSQDLGARGIQYF. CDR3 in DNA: TGTGCCAGCAGCCAAGATTTGGGGGCCCGGGGCATTCAGTACTTC.

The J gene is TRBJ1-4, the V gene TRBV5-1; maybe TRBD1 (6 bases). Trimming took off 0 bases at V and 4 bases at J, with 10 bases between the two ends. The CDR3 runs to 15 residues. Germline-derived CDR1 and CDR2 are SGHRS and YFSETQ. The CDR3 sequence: CASSLETGVNEKLFF. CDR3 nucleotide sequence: TGCGCCAGCAGCTTGGAGACAGGCGTTAATGAAAAACTGTTTTTT.

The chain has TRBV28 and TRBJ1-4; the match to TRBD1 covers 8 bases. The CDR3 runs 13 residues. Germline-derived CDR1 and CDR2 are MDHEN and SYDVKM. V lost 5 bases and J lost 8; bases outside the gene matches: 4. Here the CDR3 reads CASSIQGGEKLFF. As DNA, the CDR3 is TGTGCCAGCAGTATACAGGGGGGAGAAAAACTGTTTTTT. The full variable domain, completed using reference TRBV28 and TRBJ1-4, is DVKVTQSSRYLVKRTGEKVFLECVQDMDHENMFWYRQDPGLGLRLIYFSYDVKMKEKGDIPEGYSVSREKKERFSLILESASTNQTSMYLCASSIQGGEKLFFGSGTQLSVL.

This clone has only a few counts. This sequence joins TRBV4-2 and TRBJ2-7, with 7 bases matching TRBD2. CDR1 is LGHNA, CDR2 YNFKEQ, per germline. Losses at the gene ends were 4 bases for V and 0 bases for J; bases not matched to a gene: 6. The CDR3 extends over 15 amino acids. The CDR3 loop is CASSPTSAFSYEQYF. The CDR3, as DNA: TGTGCCAGCAGCCCCACTAGCGCATTCTCCTACGAGCAGTACTTC.

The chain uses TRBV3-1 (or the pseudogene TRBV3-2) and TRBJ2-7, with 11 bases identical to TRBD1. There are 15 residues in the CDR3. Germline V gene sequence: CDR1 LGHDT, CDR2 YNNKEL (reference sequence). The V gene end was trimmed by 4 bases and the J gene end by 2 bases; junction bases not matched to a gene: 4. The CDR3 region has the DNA TGTGCCAGCAGCCCCCGGGACAGGGGGACCTACGAGCAGTACTTC. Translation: CASSPRDRGTYEQYF.

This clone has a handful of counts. CDR3 amino acids: CASTMGREGNQPQHF. The CDR3 coding sequence is TGTGCCAGCACCATGGGCAGGGAGGGCAATCAGCCCCAGCATTTT. J is TRBJ1-5 and V is TRBV28; maybe TRBD1 (5 bases). This CDR3 contains 15 residues. Germline values: CDR1 MDHEN, CDR2 SYDVKM. Trimming pared 7 bases from V and 2 bases from J, leaving 15 bases between.